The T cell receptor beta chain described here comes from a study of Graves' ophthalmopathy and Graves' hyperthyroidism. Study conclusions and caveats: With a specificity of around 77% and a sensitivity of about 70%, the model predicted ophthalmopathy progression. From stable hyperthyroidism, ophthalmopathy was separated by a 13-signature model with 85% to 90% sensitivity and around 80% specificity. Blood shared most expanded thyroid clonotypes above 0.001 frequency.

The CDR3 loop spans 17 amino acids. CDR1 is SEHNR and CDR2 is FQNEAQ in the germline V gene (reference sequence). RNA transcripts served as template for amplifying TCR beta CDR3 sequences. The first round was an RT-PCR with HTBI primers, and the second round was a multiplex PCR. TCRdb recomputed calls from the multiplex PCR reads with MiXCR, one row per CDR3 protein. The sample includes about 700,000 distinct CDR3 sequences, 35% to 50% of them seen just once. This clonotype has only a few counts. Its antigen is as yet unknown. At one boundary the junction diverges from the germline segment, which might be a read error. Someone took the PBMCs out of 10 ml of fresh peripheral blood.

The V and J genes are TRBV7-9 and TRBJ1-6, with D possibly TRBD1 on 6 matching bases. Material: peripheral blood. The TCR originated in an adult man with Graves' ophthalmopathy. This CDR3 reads CASSHHEGVSYNSPLHF. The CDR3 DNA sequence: TGCGCCAGCAGCCACCACGAGGGGGTTTCCTATAATTCACCCCTCCACTTT.